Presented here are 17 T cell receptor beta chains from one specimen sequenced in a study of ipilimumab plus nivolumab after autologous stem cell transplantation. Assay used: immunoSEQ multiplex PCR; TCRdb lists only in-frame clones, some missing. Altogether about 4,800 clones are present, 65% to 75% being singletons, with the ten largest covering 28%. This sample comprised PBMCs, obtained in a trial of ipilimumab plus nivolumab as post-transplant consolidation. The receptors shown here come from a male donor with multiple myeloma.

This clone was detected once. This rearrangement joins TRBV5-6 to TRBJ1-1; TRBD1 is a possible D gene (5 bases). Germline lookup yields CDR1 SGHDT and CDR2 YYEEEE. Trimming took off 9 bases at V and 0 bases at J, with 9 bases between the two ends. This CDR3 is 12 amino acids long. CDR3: CANGDLNTEAFF. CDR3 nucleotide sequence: TGTGCCAACGGGGACCTGAACACTGAAGCTTTCTTT.

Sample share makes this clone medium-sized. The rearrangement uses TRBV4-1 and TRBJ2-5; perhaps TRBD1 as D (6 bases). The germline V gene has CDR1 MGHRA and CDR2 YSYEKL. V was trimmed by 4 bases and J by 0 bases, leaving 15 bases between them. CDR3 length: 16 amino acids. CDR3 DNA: TGCGCCAGCAGCCTTTTGGACAGCGAGTACCAAGAGACCCAGTACTTC. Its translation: CASSLLDSEYQETQYF.

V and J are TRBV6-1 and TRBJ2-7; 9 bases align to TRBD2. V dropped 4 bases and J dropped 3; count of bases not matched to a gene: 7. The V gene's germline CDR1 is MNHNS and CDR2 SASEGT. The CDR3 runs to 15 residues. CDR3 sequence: CASSVLAGDHYEQYF. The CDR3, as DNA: TGTGCCAGCAGTGTCTTAGCGGGGGACCACTACGAGCAGTACTTC.

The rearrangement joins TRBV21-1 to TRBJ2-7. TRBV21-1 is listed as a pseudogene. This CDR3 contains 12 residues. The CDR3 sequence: CASSKSGYEQYF. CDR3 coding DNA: TGTGCCAGCAGCAAAAGTGGCTACGAGCAGTACTTC.

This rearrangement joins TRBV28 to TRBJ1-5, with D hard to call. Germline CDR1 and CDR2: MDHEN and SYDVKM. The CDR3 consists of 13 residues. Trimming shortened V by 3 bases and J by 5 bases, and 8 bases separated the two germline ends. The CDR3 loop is CASSFPTDQPQHF. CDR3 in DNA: TGTGCCAGCAGTTTCCCGACTGATCAGCCCCAGCATTTT.

The CDR3 coding sequence is TGCACCAGCAGCCAAGGCGAACCTGGACGGGTTAGCAATCAGCCCCAGCATTTT. Its protein is CTSSQGEPGRVSNQPQHF. This rearrangement joins TRBV1 to TRBJ1-5. TRBV1 is a pseudogene. The CDR3 contains 18 residues.

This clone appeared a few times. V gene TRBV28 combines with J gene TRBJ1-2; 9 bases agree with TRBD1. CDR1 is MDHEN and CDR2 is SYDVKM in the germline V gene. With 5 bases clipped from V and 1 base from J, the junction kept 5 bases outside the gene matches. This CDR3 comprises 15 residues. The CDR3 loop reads CASSVRQGGNYGYTF. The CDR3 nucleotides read TGTGCCAGCAGTGTAAGACAGGGGGGTAACTATGGCTACACCTTC.

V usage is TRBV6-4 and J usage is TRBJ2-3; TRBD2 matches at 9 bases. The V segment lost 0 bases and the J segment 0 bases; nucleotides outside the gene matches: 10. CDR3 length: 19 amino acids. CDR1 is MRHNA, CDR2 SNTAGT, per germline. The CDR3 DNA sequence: TGTGCCAGCAGTGACTCGGTTTGGTCTAGCGGGACTAGCACAGATACGCAGTATTTT. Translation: CASSDSVWSSGTSTDTQYF.

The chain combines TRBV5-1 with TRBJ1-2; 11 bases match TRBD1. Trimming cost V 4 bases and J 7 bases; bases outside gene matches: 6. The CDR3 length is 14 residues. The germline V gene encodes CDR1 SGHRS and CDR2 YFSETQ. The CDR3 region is CASSAGQGAGGYTF. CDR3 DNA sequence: TGCGCCAGCAGCGCCGGACAGGGGGCCGGTGGCTACACCTTC.

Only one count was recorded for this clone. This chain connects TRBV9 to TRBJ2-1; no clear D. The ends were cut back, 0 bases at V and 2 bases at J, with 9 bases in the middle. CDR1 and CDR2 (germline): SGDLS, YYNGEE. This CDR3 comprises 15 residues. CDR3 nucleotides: TGTGCCAGCAGCGTAGCTACTGGACCCTACAATGAGCAGTTCTTC. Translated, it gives CASSVATGPYNEQFF. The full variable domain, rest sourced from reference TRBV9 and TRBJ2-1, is DSGVTQTPKHLITATGQRVTLRCSPRSGDLSVYWYQQSLDQGLQFLIQYYNGEERAKGNILERFSAQQFPDLHSELNLSSLELGDSALYFCASSVATGPYNEQFFGPGTRLTVL.

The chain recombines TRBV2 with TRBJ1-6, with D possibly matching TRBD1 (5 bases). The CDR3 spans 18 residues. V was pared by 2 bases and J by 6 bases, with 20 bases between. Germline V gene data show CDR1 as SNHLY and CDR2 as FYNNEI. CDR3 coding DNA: TGTGCCAGCAGTGAATTTATCGGGACCGGGACGAGTAATTCACCCCTCCACTTT. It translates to CASSEFIGTGTSNSPLHF.

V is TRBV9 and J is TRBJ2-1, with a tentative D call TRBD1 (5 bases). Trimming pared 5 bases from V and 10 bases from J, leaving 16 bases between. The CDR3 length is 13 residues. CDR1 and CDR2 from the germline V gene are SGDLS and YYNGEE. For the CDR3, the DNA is TGTGCCAGCAGTTCACCGACAGTTTTGGAGCAGTTCTTC. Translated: CASSSPTVLEQFF.

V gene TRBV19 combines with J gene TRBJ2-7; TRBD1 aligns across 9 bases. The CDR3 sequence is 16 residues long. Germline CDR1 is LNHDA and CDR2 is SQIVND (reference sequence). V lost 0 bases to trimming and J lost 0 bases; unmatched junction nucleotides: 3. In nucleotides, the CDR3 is TGTGCCAGTAGTATAGAGGACAGGGGATTCTCCTACGAGCAGTACTTC. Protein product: CASSIEDRGFSYEQYF.

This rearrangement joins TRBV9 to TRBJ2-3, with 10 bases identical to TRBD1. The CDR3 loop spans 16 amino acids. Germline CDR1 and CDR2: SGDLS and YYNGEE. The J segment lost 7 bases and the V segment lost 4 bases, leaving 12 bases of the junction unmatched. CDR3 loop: CASSPGGQGSGNTQYF. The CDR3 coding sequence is TGTGCCAGCAGCCCAGGGGGACAGGGGTCCGGGAATACGCAGTATTTT.

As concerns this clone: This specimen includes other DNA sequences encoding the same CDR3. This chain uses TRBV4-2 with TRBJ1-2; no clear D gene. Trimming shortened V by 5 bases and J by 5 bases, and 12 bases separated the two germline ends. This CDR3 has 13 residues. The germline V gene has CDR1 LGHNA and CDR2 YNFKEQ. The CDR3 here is CASSLRGFYGYTF. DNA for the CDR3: TGTGCCAGCAGCTTGAGAGGTTTTTATGGCTACACCTTC.

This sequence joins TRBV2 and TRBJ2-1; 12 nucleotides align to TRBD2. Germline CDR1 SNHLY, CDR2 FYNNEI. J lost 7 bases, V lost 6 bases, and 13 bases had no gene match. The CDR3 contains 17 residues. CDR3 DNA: TGTGCCAGCAGGCCTAGCGGGAGGGCCAGGGCACAGAATGAGCAGTTCTTC. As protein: CASRPSGRARAQNEQFF.

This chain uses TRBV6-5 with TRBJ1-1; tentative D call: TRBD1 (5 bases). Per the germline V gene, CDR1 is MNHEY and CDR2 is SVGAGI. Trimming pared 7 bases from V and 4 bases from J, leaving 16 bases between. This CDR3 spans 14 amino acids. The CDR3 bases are TGTGCCAGCACCGACCAGGGATGGAGCACTGAAGCTTTCTTT. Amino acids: CASTDQGWSTEAFF.